The 21 T cell receptor beta chains below come from one sample, sequenced in a study of T-cell memory formation after mild COVID-19. TCRdb re-called the 5' RACE reads with MiXCR, one entry per CDR3 protein. The sample holds about 440,000 distinct CDR3 sequences, about 20% seen once. The sequenced sample was PBMCs or a T cell subset sorted from them (not recorded which). These receptors all come from an adult woman who had mild COVID-19 (a few samples of this study predate the infection). Cell type and time point are not known.

The chain recombines TRBV29-1 with TRBJ1-1; weak D call: TRBD1 (6 bases). V was clipped by 6 bases and J by 1 base, with 9 bases between them. Per the germline V gene, CDR1 is SQVTM and CDR2 is ANQGSEA. The CDR3 is 12 amino acids. The CDR3 spells CSVKQGNTEAFF. For the CDR3, the DNA is TGCAGCGTAAAACAGGGGAACACTGAAGCTTTCTTT.

There are many counts of this clonotype. This rearrangement joins TRBV12-3 or TRBV12-4 to TRBJ2-6; a possible D gene is TRBD2 (6 bases). The V gene lost 6 bases and the J gene lost 1 base, with 10 bases spanning the gap. The CDR3 spans 15 residues. CDR3 amino acids: CASSFGGSGANVLTF. CDR3 coding DNA: TGTGCCAGCAGCTTCGGGGGATCTGGGGCCAACGTCCTGACTTTC.

This clonotype was seen only a few times. The gene calls are TRBV6-1 and TRBJ2-3; no clear D. Germline V gives CDR1 MNHNS, CDR2 SASEGT. V was cut by 0 bases and J by 2 bases, with 12 bases left in between. CDR3 length equals 16 residues. The CDR3 protein is CASSEAAGSSTDTQYF. In DNA, the CDR3 is TGTGCCAGCAGTGAAGCAGCCGGCTCATCCACAGATACGCAGTATTTT.

The chain combines TRBV27 with TRBJ2-7; D might be TRBD1 or TRBD2, each matching 5 bases. The V gene's germline CDR1 is MNHEY and CDR2 SMNVEV (reference sequence). The CDR3 runs to 15 residues. The V end was cut by 2 bases, the J end by 2 bases, with 13 bases between. The DNA of the CDR3 is TGTGCCAGCAGTTTAGGTTGGCAGGGACCCTACGAGCAGTACTTC. Its protein is CASSLGWQGPYEQYF.

The chain uses TRBV7-9 and TRBJ2-1; a possible D gene is TRBD1 (6 bases). V was cut by 0 bases and J by 6 bases, with 12 bases left in between. The germline gives CDR1 SEHNR, CDR2 FQNEAQ (reference sequence). The CDR3 loop spans 15 amino acids. In DNA, the CDR3 is TGTGCCAGCAGCTTAGCAGGGTTGGACAGCAATGAGCAGTTCTTC. This encodes CASSLAGLDSNEQFF.

This clonotype has a handful of counts. The V and J genes are TRBV15 and TRBJ1-2; D is uncertain. V gave up 0 bases and J gave up 2 bases, with 7 bases separating them. The CDR3 is 14 amino acids. Germline-derived CDR1 and CDR2 are LNHNV and YYDKDF (reference sequence). This CDR3 reads CATSREAGNYGYTF. The CDR3 region has the DNA TGTGCCACCAGCAGAGAGGCGGGGAACTATGGCTACACCTTC. The complete variable domain, with remaining parts taken from reference TRBV15 and TRBJ1-2, reads DAMVIQNPRYQVTQFGKPVTLSCSQTLNHNVMYWYQQKSSQAPKLLFHYYDKDFNNEADTPDNFQSRRPNTSFCFLDIRSPGLGDTAMYLCATSREAGNYGYTFGSGTRLTVV.

The CDR3 DNA follows: TGTGCCAGCAGTCGGCGACAGGACTCCTACGAGCAGTACTTC. Protein product: CASSRRQDSYEQYF. The chain employs TRBV27 and TRBJ2-7, with TRBD1 as a possible D gene (6 bases). The CDR3 loop spans 14 amino acids. Trimming took off 5 bases at V and 0 bases at J, with 11 bases between the two ends. CDR1 and CDR2 from the germline V gene are MNHEY and SMNVEV (reference sequence).

This clonotype was detected only a few times. The chain is built from TRBV4-3 and TRBJ2-5; TRBD1 or TRBD2 may be the D gene (5 bases each). The V gene's germline CDR1 is LGHNA and CDR2 YSLEER. The CDR3 sequence is 14 residues long. Trimming stripped 0 bases from V and 4 bases from J, with 9 bases between. The CDR3 DNA reads as TGCGCCAGCAGCCAAGAGAGGGGTCCAGAGACCCAGTACTTC. Its translation: CASSQERGPETQYF.

The rearrangement joins TRBV30 to TRBJ2-1; D ambiguous. V lost 3 bases and J lost 3, with 9 bases in between. CDR1 and CDR2 from the germline V gene are GTSNPN and SVGIG (reference sequence). The CDR3 is 13 residues long. The DNA for the CDR3 is TGTGCCTGGAGCAGAGGTAACTACAATGAGCAGTTCTTC. Amino acids: CAWSRGNYNEQFF.

This rearrangement joins TRBV9 to TRBJ1-2; the D is unclear. Germline CDR1 is SGDLS and CDR2 is YYNGEE. The CDR3 spans 14 residues. Trimming removed 0 bases at V and 6 bases at J, with 12 bases between. CDR3 in DNA: TGTGCCAGCAGCGTAGTAGGCCCCGAAGATGGCTACACCTTC. Its translation: CASSVVGPEDGYTF.

J is TRBJ2-1 and V is TRBV7-9; TRBD2 might be the D (5 bases). This CDR3 has 13 amino acids. Germline V gene data show CDR1 as SEHNR and CDR2 as FQNEAQ (reference sequence). V gave up 2 bases and J gave up 9 bases, with 11 bases separating them. CDR3 in amino acids: CASSLYPRVEQFF. In nucleotides, the CDR3 is TGTGCCAGCAGCTTATATCCGCGGGTTGAGCAGTTCTTC.

The chain recombines TRBV7-2 with TRBJ2-5; D gene ambiguous. The CDR3 has 13 residues. With 5 bases removed from V and 3 bases from J, the gap between germline ends came to 10 bases. CDR1 and CDR2 (germline): SGHTA, FQGNSA. This chain's CDR3 is CASSQGLKETQYF. The CDR3 DNA reads as TGTGCCAGCAGCCAAGGGCTAAAAGAGACCCAGTACTTC. The whole variable domain, remainder taken from reference TRBV7-2 and TRBJ2-5, is GAGVSQSPSNKVTEKGKDVELRCDPISGHTALYWYRQSLGQGLEFLIYFQGNSAPDKSGLPSDRFSAERTGGSVSTLTIQRTQQEDSAVYLCASSQGLKETQYFGPGTRLLVL.

This clonotype was recorded a few times. V and J are TRBV11-2 and TRBJ1-2; 8 nucleotides agree with TRBD1. V was pared by 5 bases and J by 2 bases, with 13 bases of the junction left unmatched. The germline CDR1 and CDR2 sequences are SGHAT and FQNNGV. This CDR3 contains 17 residues. The CDR3: CASSLHRTGRLNYGYTF. The CDR3 region has the DNA TGTGCCAGCAGCCTACATCGGACAGGGAGGTTAAACTATGGCTACACCTTC.

The chain employs TRBV4-2 and TRBJ2-3; 11 bases match TRBD1. Germline V gene lookup returns CDR1 LGHNA and CDR2 YNFKEQ. The CDR3 is made up of 17 amino acids. After removal of 1 base from V and 3 bases from J, the junction contained 6 bases not matched to a gene. Here the CDR3 reads CASSQAGTGGRTDTQYF. The CDR3 coding sequence is TGTGCCAGCAGCCAAGCCGGGACAGGGGGTAGGACAGATACGCAGTATTTT.

CDR3 amino acids: CASSPPVSWNPLYEQYF. DNA for the CDR3: TGTGCCAGCAGCCCACCAGTGTCGTGGAACCCCCTCTACGAGCAGTACTTC. J is TRBJ2-7 and V is TRBV7-9; no definite D call. Germline lookup yields CDR1 SEHNR and CDR2 FQNEAQ (reference sequence). The CDR3 sequence is 17 residues long. Trimming shortened V by 5 bases and J by 3 bases, and 23 bases separated the two germline ends.

In nucleotides, the CDR3 is TGCAGTGCTAGAGATTGGGCAGTAGGAGGGACTGAAGCTTTCTTT. Protein product: CSARDWAVGGTEAFF. The J gene is TRBJ1-1, the V gene TRBV20-1; D ambiguous. Germline CDR1 and CDR2: DFQATT and SNEGSKA (reference sequence). The CDR3 is made up of 15 amino acids. V lost 0 bases and J lost 5, with 16 bases in between.

This clonotype was detected only a few times. This chain uses TRBV29-1 with TRBJ2-1, with D maybe TRBD2 (5 bases). V lost 6 bases to trimming and J lost 7 bases, with 10 bases between them. The CDR3 loop spans 11 amino acids. Germline V CDR1 and CDR2: SQVTM, ANQGSEA. This chain's CDR3 is CSVYSGNEQFF. The CDR3 DNA is TGCAGCGTGTACAGCGGTAATGAGCAGTTCTTC.

The V gene is TRBV7-9, the J gene TRBJ2-3, with TRBD1 matching 11 bases. Germline CDR1 reads SEHNR; CDR2 reads FQNEAQ (reference sequence). CDR3 size: 15 residues. J gave up 5 bases and V 5 bases, and 6 bases lay outside the gene matches. The chain's CDR3 is CASSHGQGALDTQYF. DNA for the CDR3: TGTGCCAGCAGCCACGGACAGGGGGCGTTAGATACGCAGTATTTT. Combining the CDR3 with reference TRBV7-9 and TRBJ2-3 gives the whole variable domain DTGVSQNPRHKITKRGQNVTFRCDPISEHNRLYWYRQTLGQGPEFLTYFQNEAQLEKSRLLSDRFSAERPKGSFSTLEIQRTEQGDSAMYLCASSHGQGALDTQYFGPGTRLTVL.

The chain uses TRBV12-3 or TRBV12-4 and TRBJ1-1, with no clear D. The germline V and J ends were trimmed by 2 bases and 1 base, with 8 bases remaining between them. The CDR3 covers 14 residues. The CDR3 protein is CASSLRRANTEAFF. CDR3 sequence (DNA): TGTGCCAGCAGTTTAAGACGGGCGAACACTGAAGCTTTCTTT.

The chain recombines TRBV7-8 with TRBJ2-1, with D maybe TRBD1 (7 bases). Trimming left V 1 base short and J 3 bases short, with 16 bases between. Per the germline V gene, CDR1 is SGHVS and CDR2 is FQNEAQ. The CDR3 is made up of 17 amino acids. The CDR3 loop reads CASSLGFRGTDYNEQFF. The CDR3, as DNA: TGTGCCAGCAGCTTAGGTTTCCGCGGGACAGACTACAATGAGCAGTTCTTC.

The gene calls are TRBV7-8 and TRBJ2-5, with 11 bases matching TRBD2. V trimming: 5 bases; J trimming: 5 bases; junction bases outside the gene matches: 10. Germline assignment: CDR1 SGHVS and CDR2 FQNEAQ. This CDR3 is 16 amino acids long. The CDR3 loop is CASSRLAGGIRETQYF. The CDR3 bases are TGTGCCAGCAGCCGCCTAGCGGGGGGAATTCGGGAGACCCAGTACTTC. The entire variable domain, with the rest obtained from reference TRBV7-8 and TRBJ2-5, is as follows: GAGVSQSPRYKVAKRGQDVALRCDPISGHVSLFWYQQALGQGPEFLTYFQNEAQLDKSGLPSDRFFAERPEGSVSTLKIQRTQQEDSAVYLCASSRLAGGIRETQYFGPGTRLLVL.